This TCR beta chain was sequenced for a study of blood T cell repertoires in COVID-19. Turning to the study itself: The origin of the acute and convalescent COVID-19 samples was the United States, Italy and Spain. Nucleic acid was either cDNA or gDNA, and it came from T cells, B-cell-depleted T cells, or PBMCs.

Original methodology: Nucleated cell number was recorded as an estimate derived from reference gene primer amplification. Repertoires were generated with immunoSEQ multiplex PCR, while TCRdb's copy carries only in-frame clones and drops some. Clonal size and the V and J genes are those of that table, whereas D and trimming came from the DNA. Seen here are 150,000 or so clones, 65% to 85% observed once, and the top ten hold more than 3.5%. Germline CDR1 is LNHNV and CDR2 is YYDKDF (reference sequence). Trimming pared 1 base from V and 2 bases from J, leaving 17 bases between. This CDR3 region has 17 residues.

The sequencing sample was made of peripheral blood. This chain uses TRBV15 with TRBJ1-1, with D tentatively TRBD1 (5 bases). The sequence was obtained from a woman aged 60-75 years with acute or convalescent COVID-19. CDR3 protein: CATSRAPYRTFNTEAFF. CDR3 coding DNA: TGTGCCACCAGCAGAGCCCCCTATAGGACATTTAACACTGAAGCTTTCTTT.